This T cell receptor beta chain comes out of a study of T cells in Graves' hyperthyroidism and ophthalmopathy. The study's findings and limits: Most clonotypes that expanded in the thyroid above 0.001 also showed up in blood.

Comments on this clonotype: Antigen: not known.

It was RNA transcripts that yielded the amplified TCR beta CDR3 regions. The HTBI primer set was used in a first-round RT-PCR of the TCR CDR3. TCRdb called the multiplex PCR reads again in MiXCR, with one record for every CDR3 protein. This table holds around 600,000 distinct CDR3 sequences, 45% found once. Patients having uncontrolled infection, another autoimmune disease, pregnancy or lactation were not included. Sequencing was carried out using peripheral blood or thyroid tissue (not recorded which). This TCR was sampled from an adult man with Graves' disease, either hyperthyroidism or ophthalmopathy (not recorded which).

CDR3 sequence reads: CATSDSGLAGEGSGANVLTF. The CDR3 DNA follows: TGTGCCACCAGTGACTCGGGACTAGCGGGAGAGGGGTCTGGGGCCAACGTCCTGACTTTC. The chain couples TRBV24-1 to TRBJ2-6; 14 nucleotides agree with TRBD2. V lost 4 bases to trimming and J lost 1 base; unmatched junction nucleotides: 8. Germline CDR1 is KGHDR and CDR2 is SFDVKD. This CDR3 is 20 amino acids long.